The source of this T cell receptor (beta chain) is a study of cytomegalovirus exposure and HLA in healthy donors. General study results and limits: Common viral pathogens (according to a later analysis) appeared linked to several of the most significant clusters.

The PCR used 60 Vbeta and 13 Jbeta primers. The repertoire was sequenced with immunoSEQ multiplex PCR; TCRdb's copy has only in-frame clones and lacks some. The sample yields under 95,000 clones, roughly 75% seen once. As for this clone: Its antigen is currently unknown.

The V gene's germline CDR1 is MNHNY and CDR2 SVGAGI (reference sequence). CDR3 size: 16 residues. Germline trimming cut 6 bases from V and 1 base from J; bases unmatched to any gene: 9. The J gene is TRBJ2-3, the V gene TRBV6-6, with 8 nucleotides matching TRBD1. The sample taken for sequencing was PBMCs. The sequence came from a male donor in good health and CMV-seronegative. In DNA form, the CDR3 reads TGTGCCAGCAGCAGACAGGGGCTCAAACGCACAGATACGCAGTATTTT. Its protein is CASSRQGLKRTDTQYF.